There are a few counts of the clone carrying this T cell receptor beta chain. The antigen remains unidentified. The sample comes from a study of response to subunit inactivated influenza vaccine. Findings and caveats of the study: After each seasonal influenza vaccination, few new T cells are recruited, the authors suggested.

TCRdb recomputed calls from the RT-PCR reads with MiXCR, one row per CDR3 protein. The table has 560,000 or so distinct CDR3 sequences, less than 8% seen once. The CDR3 has 12 residues. The germline V gene encodes CDR1 GTSNPN and CDR2 SVGIG (reference sequence). V was clipped by 4 bases and J by 7 bases, with 14 bases between them. The input for sequencing was PBMCs from blood, taken less than 30 months after vaccination. This TCR came from a man between 50 and 75 years old who received an inactivated influenza vaccine. This chain connects TRBV30 to TRBJ2-7; TRBD2 is a possible D gene (5 bases). CDR3 in amino acids: CAWNIDYLEQYF. CDR3 bases: TGTGCCTGGAACATCGACTATTTGGAGCAGTACTTC.